Each of the 24 T cell receptor beta chains below was sequenced from the same sample in a study of regulatory T cells in long-lasting Graves disease. Time point denoted: newly diagnosed GD, antithyroid drugs for less than 3 months. PBMC RNA served as the TCR library source. Researchers made TCR beta libraries by using iRepertoire HTBI primers and running Arm-PCR on CDR3 regions. MiXCR, applied by TCRdb to the multiplex PCR reads, yields one record per CDR3 protein. This table has 350,000 to 500,000 distinct CDR3 sequences, 14% appearing once. In addition, the sample was reused for a study of T cells in Graves' hyperthyroidism and ophthalmopathy.

Specimen: peripheral blood mononuclear cells (PBMCs), collected at new diagnosis, from a patient treated with antithyroid drugs. These receptors all come from a woman between 50 and 59 years old with Graves disease.

This clonotype came up many times. The CDR3 loop reads CASSVRIDNEQFF. The CDR3 bases are TGTGCCAGCAGTGTTAGAATTGACAATGAGCAGTTCTTC. This chain connects TRBV2 to TRBJ2-1, with D unclear. Germline assignment: CDR1 SNHLY and CDR2 FYNNEI. CDR3 length: 13 residues. Trimming removed 4 bases at V and 5 bases at J, with 9 bases between.

The V and J genes are TRBV10-3 and TRBJ2-5; 8 nucleotides align to TRBD2. The ends lost 11 bases at V and 5 bases at J; junction bases unmatched: 13. This CDR3 is 14 amino acids long. Germline V gene lookup returns CDR1 ENHRY and CDR2 SYGVKD. CDR3 amino acids: CAGSEVAGGETQYF. CDR3 DNA: TGTGCCGGATCGGAGGTTGCGGGAGGTGAGACCCAGTACTTC.

This clonotype was observed many times. This chain uses TRBV18 with TRBJ2-7; no firm D call. The ends were cut back, 2 bases at V and 0 bases at J, with 11 bases in the middle. Germline CDR1 and CDR2: KGHSH and LQKENI. This CDR3 has 15 amino acids. CDR3 sequence: CASSPVTSSSYEQYF. Here the CDR3 DNA reads TGTGCCAGCTCACCAGTAACCTCTAGCTCCTACGAGCAGTACTTC. The full variable domain, in which reference TRBV18 and TRBJ2-7 provide the parts outside the CDR3, is NAGVMQNPRHLVRRRGQEARLRCSPMKGHSHVYWYRQLPEEGLKFMVYLQKENIIDESGMPKERFSAEFPKEGPSILRIQQVVRGDSAAYFCASSPVTSSSYEQYFGPGTRLTVT.

This clonotype occurred many times. The chain is built from TRBV20-1 and TRBJ2-5; 7 positions match TRBD2. The CDR3 runs 15 residues. The J segment lost 2 bases and the V segment lost 0 bases, leaving 6 bases of the junction unmatched. Looked up from germline, CDR1 is DFQATT and CDR2 is SNEGSKA (reference sequence). CDR3 in DNA: TGCAGTGCTAGAGATGCGGGAGAGGGGCAAGAGACCCAGTACTTC. It is translated as CSARDAGEGQETQYF.

This clonotype was observed at least ten times. The chain uses TRBV6-5 and TRBJ2-2; the D gene is possibly TRBD2 (5 bases). V gave up 2 bases and J gave up 6 bases, with 13 bases separating them. CDR1 and CDR2 from the germline V gene are MNHEY and SVGAGI. The CDR3 contains 15 residues. For the CDR3, the DNA is TGTGCCAGCAGTTACACGGACTCGAGGGCCGGGGAGCTGTTTTTT. This translates into CASSYTDSRAGELFF.

This clonotype was seen once. The chain combines TRBV18 with TRBJ1-4; no reliable D call. V shed 2 bases and J shed 5 bases, with 9 bases lying between them. CDR3 length equals 14 residues. Germline V gives CDR1 KGHSH, CDR2 LQKENI. CDR3 in DNA: TGTGCCAGCTCACCAGGGCCAGAAAATGAAAAACTGTTTTTT. It is translated as CASSPGPENEKLFF.

The chain recombines TRBV7-2 with TRBJ1-4; D is unclear. Germline CDR1 is SGHTA and CDR2 is FQGNSA. V dropped 6 bases and J dropped 3 bases, with 14 bases sitting between them. The CDR3 loop spans 15 amino acids. The CDR3 loop reads CASRSLLGANEKLFF. For the CDR3, the DNA is TGTGCCAGCAGGTCGCTCCTCGGAGCTAATGAAAAACTGTTTTTT.

As to this clonotype: A far larger clone differs by one base, so this is likely a read error. The gene calls are TRBV5-5 and TRBJ2-1; D unresolved. This CDR3 comprises 12 residues. In germline, CDR1 is SGHKS, CDR2 YYEKEE (reference sequence). The V and J ends lost 4 bases and 5 bases respectively, with 7 bases between them. DNA of the CDR3: TGTGCCAGCAGCCAAAGCAACAATGAGCAGTTCTTC. Its protein is CASSQSNNEQFF.

This clonotype was seen at least ten times. The chain has TRBV20-1 and TRBJ1-1, with TRBD1 matching over 10 bases. In germline, CDR1 is DFQATT, CDR2 SNEGSKA (reference sequence). V shed 6 bases and J 1 base; nucleotides not matched to a gene: 5. The CDR3 length is 14 residues. The CDR3 spells CSALRTGGNTEAFF. The CDR3 DNA reads as TGCAGTGCCCTGAGGACAGGGGGGAACACTGAAGCTTTCTTT.

This clonotype was observed at least ten times. The chain carries TRBV7-9 and TRBJ2-1; 12 bases fit TRBD2. Germline assignment: CDR1 SEHNR and CDR2 FQNEAQ (reference sequence). The V segment lost 3 bases and the J segment 1 base; nucleotides outside the gene matches: 4. The CDR3 length is 17 residues. The CDR3 loop reads CASSFGLAGSSYNEQFF. DNA for the CDR3: TGTGCCAGCAGCTTCGGACTAGCGGGATCATCCTACAATGAGCAGTTCTTC.

This clonotype has a count of ten or more. This rearrangement joins TRBV12-3 or TRBV12-4 to TRBJ1-3, with D unresolved. The CDR3 runs to 14 residues. The ends were cut back, 3 bases at V and 0 bases at J, with 6 bases in the middle. CDR3 sequence reads: CASSLISSGNTIYF. For the CDR3, the DNA is TGTGCCAGCAGTTTGATAAGCTCTGGAAACACCATATATTTT.

This clonotype was counted at least ten times. The gene calls are TRBV6-1 and TRBJ1-5, with 7 bases matching TRBD1. This CDR3 is 18 amino acids long. V shed 2 bases, J shed 7 bases, and the junction held 17 bases outside the gene matches. CDR1 and CDR2 from the germline V gene are MNHNS and SASEGT. The CDR3 spells CASSEPTRGTGERQPQHF. The CDR3, as DNA: TGTGCCAGCAGTGAACCCACTAGAGGTACAGGGGAGAGGCAGCCCCAGCATTTT.

This clonotype was counted between two and nine times. The chain is built from TRBV20-1 and TRBJ1-5; 12 nucleotides agree with TRBD1. The length of the CDR3 is 15 residues. The junction had 9 bases not matched to a gene; V was cut back by 6 bases and J by 6 bases. Germline assignment: CDR1 DFQATT and CDR2 SNEGSKA (reference sequence). CDR3 protein: CSALGGQGAGQPQHF. CDR3 DNA sequence: TGCAGTGCCCTGGGGGGACAGGGGGCCGGTCAGCCCCAGCATTTT.

This clonotype has a count of ten or more. The genes are TRBV28 and TRBJ1-1; D remains ambiguous. CDR3 length: 13 residues. V was cut by 7 bases and J by 3 bases, with 12 bases left in between. Germline CDR1 is MDHEN and CDR2 is SYDVKM. DNA of the CDR3: TGTGCCAGCACCCCTCGTGGGTACACTGAAGCTTTCTTT. Protein product: CASTPRGYTEAFF.

This clonotype was detected ten times or more. This rearrangement joins TRBV2 to TRBJ2-6; 9 bases map to TRBD1. The germline V gene encodes CDR1 SNHLY and CDR2 FYNNEI. The CDR3 length is 14 residues. V gave up 7 bases and J gave up 8 bases; unmatched junction bases: 6. The CDR3 loop reads CASTGTGSTNVLTF. CDR3 bases: TGTGCCAGCACCGGGACAGGGTCGACCAACGTCCTGACTTTC.

V and J are TRBV20-1 and TRBJ1-5; possible D gene TRBD1, 6 bases. V was trimmed by 5 bases and J by 0 bases, leaving 11 bases between them. Germline CDR1 is DFQATT and CDR2 is SNEGSKA (reference sequence). The CDR3 spans 14 residues. The CDR3 bases are TGCAGTGCTCAAGACAGGTATAGCAATCAGCCCCAGCATTTT. Residues: CSAQDRYSNQPQHF.

This clonotype was counted only a few times. V gene TRBV6-1 combines with J gene TRBJ2-7, with 10 positions matching TRBD2. V shed 6 bases, J shed 2 bases, and the junction held 7 bases outside the gene matches. CDR1 is MNHNS and CDR2 is SASEGT in the germline V gene. This CDR3 contains 15 residues. CDR3 sequence reads: CASSSITSGAYEQYF. In DNA form, the CDR3 reads TGTGCCAGCAGCTCGATCACTAGCGGGGCCTACGAGCAGTACTTC.

This clonotype appeared a few times. The junction differs from germline at one of its ends, possibly a read error. V is TRBV7-8 and J is TRBJ2-2; D possibly matches TRBD1 or TRBD2 (7 bases each). The CDR3 is 17 residues long. Germline V gene sequence: CDR1 SGHVS, CDR2 FQNEAQ. The CDR3, as DNA: TGTGCCAGCAGCCATACCAGGGGGGGGCTACAGACCGGGGAGCTGGTTTTT. It is translated as CASSHTRGGLQTGELVF.

As for this clonotype: Just one base apart from a much larger clone, this may be a read error. It is likely a read error, because the conserved phenylalanine at the end of the CDR3 is missing. The CDR3 region is CASSEDGLAGKGGELFS. CDR3 DNA: TGTGCCAGCAGTGAAGATGGCCTAGCGGGAAAGGGCGGGGAGCTGTTTTCT. The J gene is TRBJ2-2, the V gene TRBV2; 9 bases are shared with TRBD2. The ends lost 1 base at V and 7 bases at J; junction bases unmatched: 10. The CDR3 totals 17 residues. Per germline, CDR1 SNHLY and CDR2 FYNNEI.

The rearrangement uses TRBV27 and TRBJ1-4; D is uncertain. The germline V gene encodes CDR1 MNHEY and CDR2 SMNVEV (reference sequence). The CDR3 length is 13 residues. V gave up 0 bases and J gave up 5 bases, with 4 bases separating them. CDR3 nucleotides: TGTGCCAGCAGTTTATCGTTGAATGAAAAACTGTTTTTT. It encodes CASSLSLNEKLFF. The complete variable domain, with remaining parts taken from reference TRBV27 and TRBJ1-4, reads EAQVTQNPRYLITVTGKKLTVTCSQNMNHEYMSWYRQDPGLGLRQIYYSMNVEVTDKGDVPEGYKVSRKEKRNFPLILESPSPNQTSLYFCASSLSLNEKLFFGSGTQLSVL.

This clonotype was counted at least ten times. This sequence joins TRBV28 and TRBJ1-1; D is perhaps TRBD1 (6 bases). There are 14 residues in the CDR3. Trimming cost V 1 base and J 6 bases, with 12 bases left between them. Germline CDR1 and CDR2: MDHEN and SYDVKM. The CDR3 here is CASSLFWGGPEAFF. DNA for the CDR3: TGTGCCAGCAGTTTATTCTGGGGGGGCCCTGAAGCTTTCTTT.

This clonotype was picked up many times. The chain is built from TRBV3-1 and TRBJ2-5; D gene unclear. Germline V CDR1 and CDR2: LGHDT, YNNKEL (reference sequence). The CDR3 is 15 residues long. Deletions cut 3 bases from V and 3 bases from J, with 14 bases between. The CDR3 DNA reads as TGTGCCAGCAGCCAGATCCTACTGGCGGAAGAGACCCAGTACTTC. Its protein is CASSQILLAEETQYF.

The chain is built from TRBV20-1 and TRBJ2-3; possible D gene TRBD1, 7 bases. The germline V gene encodes CDR1 DFQATT and CDR2 SNEGSKA (reference sequence). V shed 4 bases and J shed 3 bases, with 11 bases lying between them. The CDR3 contains 13 residues. CDR3 protein: CSAMTGRTDTQYF. CDR3 in DNA: TGCAGTGCTATGACAGGGAGGACAGATACGCAGTATTTT.

V and J are TRBV2 and TRBJ2-7, with a possible D match to TRBD2 (5 bases). The CDR3 is 11 amino acids. In germline, CDR1 is SNHLY, CDR2 FYNNEI. The V end was cut by 4 bases, the J end by 5 bases, with 6 bases between. The CDR3 bases are TGTGCCAGCAGTGGGAGGAACGAGCAGTACTTC. This translates into CASSGRNEQYF.